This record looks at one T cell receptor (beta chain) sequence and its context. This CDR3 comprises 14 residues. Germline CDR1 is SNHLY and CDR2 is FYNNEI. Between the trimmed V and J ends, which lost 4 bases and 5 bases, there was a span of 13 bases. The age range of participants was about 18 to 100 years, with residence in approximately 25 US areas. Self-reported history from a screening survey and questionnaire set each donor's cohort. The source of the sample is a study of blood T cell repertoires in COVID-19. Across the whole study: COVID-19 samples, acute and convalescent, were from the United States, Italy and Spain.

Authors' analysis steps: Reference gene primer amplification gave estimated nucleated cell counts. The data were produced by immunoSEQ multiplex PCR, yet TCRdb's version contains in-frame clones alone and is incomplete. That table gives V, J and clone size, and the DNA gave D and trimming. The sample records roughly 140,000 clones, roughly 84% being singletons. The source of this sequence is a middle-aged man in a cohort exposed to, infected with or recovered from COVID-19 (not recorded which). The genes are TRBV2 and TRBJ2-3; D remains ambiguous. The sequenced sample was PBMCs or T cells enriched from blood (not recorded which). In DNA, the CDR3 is TGTGCCAGCAGTGTCAGGCACACCGGAGATACGCAGTATTTT. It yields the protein CASSVRHTGDTQYF.